The present entry profiles one TCR beta chain with its context. Its target is not known. This sample was taken from a study of regulatory and conventional T cells in RAG deficiency. Blood CD4+ CD25-low CD127-high conventional T cells supplied the genomic DNA template. Germline CDR1 reads GTSNPN; CDR2 reads SVGIG (reference sequence). The length of the CDR3 is 11 residues. V was cut by 0 bases and J by 4 bases, with 3 bases left in between. Produced via immunoSEQ multiplex PCR; TCRdb's table is partial and in-frame only. The sample includes roughly 10,000 clones, around 96% of them seen just once. Study conclusions and caveats: Shannon entropy fell and Simpson indices rose in RAG-deficient patients. Omenn syndrome and CID/AS patients had about 110-fold fewer unique Treg TCR beta sequences, versus approximately 10-fold elsewhere. In Omenn syndrome, Treg and Tconv repertoires overlapped >80%. Sorted Omenn CD25-high CD127-low cells may not be bona fide Tregs.

This receptor was identified in a human donor with RAG deficiency presenting as severe combined immunodeficiency. This chain links TRBV30 with TRBJ2-5; unclear D gene. The sample consisted of CD4+ effector T cells sorted from blood. CDR3 sequence: CAWSVVETQYF. CDR3 bases: TGTGCCTGGAGTGTGGTAGAGACCCAGTACTTC.